This TCR beta chain came from a study of blood T cell repertoires in COVID-19. Comment on this clone: Other DNA variants within this sample encode the same CDR3.

Among Cohort 3 donors, those recovered had two negative PCRs, clearance, or symptom resolution. Produced via immunoSEQ multiplex PCR; TCRdb's table is partial and in-frame only. The sample holds 150,000 to 200,000 clones, roughly 88% seen once. Trimming cost V 5 bases and J 0 bases, with 8 bases left between them. This CDR3 comprises 13 residues. The V gene's germline CDR1 is SGHAT and CDR2 FQNNGV. Sequenced input: PBMCs or T cells enriched from blood (not recorded which). The chain employs TRBV11-2 and TRBJ2-7; a possible D gene is TRBD2 (6 bases). The TCR sequence derives from a man aged 50 to 59 who had recovered from COVID-19. The CDR3 nucleotides read TGTGCCAGCAGCCCGCGGGGCTCCTACGAGCAGTACTTC. Encoded protein: CASSPRGSYEQYF.